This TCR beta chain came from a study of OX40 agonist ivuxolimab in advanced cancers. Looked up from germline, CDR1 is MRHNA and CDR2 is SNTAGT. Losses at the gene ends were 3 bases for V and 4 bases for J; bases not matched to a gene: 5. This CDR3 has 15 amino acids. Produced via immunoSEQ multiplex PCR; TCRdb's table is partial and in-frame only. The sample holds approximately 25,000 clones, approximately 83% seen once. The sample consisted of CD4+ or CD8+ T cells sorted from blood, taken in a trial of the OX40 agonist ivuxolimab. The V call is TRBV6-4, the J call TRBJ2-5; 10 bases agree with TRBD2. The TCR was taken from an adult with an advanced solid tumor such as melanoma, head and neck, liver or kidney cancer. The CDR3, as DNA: TGTGCCAGCAGTGAAAGCGGGGGGGCCGCAGAGACCCAGTACTTC. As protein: CASSESGGAAETQYF.